These 24 T cell receptor beta chains were all obtained from the same sample, sequenced in a study of blood T cells in healthy people across ages. Primed by a sample-barcoded 5' primer and a J-beta primer mix, a second PCR proceeded for about 7 to 12 cycles. A single record per CDR3 protein comes from TCRdb applying MiXCR to the 5' RACE reads. The sample lists some 1.8 million distinct CDR3 sequences; around 42% were seen once. The sequencing sample was made of blood. The source is a human donor in good health.

This chain joins TRBV2 and TRBJ2-1; tentatively, D is TRBD1 or TRBD2 (5 bases each). V dropped 6 bases and J dropped 3 bases, with 15 bases sitting between them. This CDR3 contains 15 residues. CDR1 and CDR2 from the germline V gene are SNHLY and FYNNEI. CDR3 amino acids: CASRPTGANYNEQFF. CDR3 bases: TGTGCCAGCAGACCTACCGGGGCTAACTACAATGAGCAGTTCTTC.

The genes are TRBV2 and TRBJ2-1; 7 bases map to TRBD2. The germline gives CDR1 SNHLY, CDR2 FYNNEI. The CDR3 runs to 16 residues. Trimming took 2 bases from V and 4 from J; bases not matched to a gene: 8. The CDR3 DNA reads as TGTGCCAGCAGTGAAATTGGAGGACTAGTATACAATGAGCAGTTCTTC. This sequence encodes CASSEIGGLVYNEQFF. Together with reference TRBV2 and TRBJ2-1, the CDR3 gives the full variable domain: EPEVTQTPSHQVTQMGQEVILRCVPISNHLYFYWYRQILGQKVEFLVSFYNNEISEKSEIFDDQFSVERPDGSNFTLKIRSTKLEDSAMYFCASSEIGGLVYNEQFFGPGTRLTVL.

This clonotype was seen more than once but under ten times. The chain couples TRBV12-3 or TRBV12-4 to TRBJ2-2; D ambiguous. This CDR3 spans 13 amino acids. V lost 1 base and J 4 bases, leaving 4 bases between the germline ends. The CDR3 spells CASSLVFTGELFF. As DNA, the CDR3 is TGTGCCAGCAGTTTAGTCTTCACCGGGGAGCTGTTTTTT.

Only a few counts were recorded for this clonotype. The chain links TRBV6-1 to TRBJ2-5; D call uncertain. This CDR3 region has 16 residues. CDR1 and CDR2 (germline): MNHNS, SASEGT. V was trimmed by 2 bases and J by 5 bases, leaving 18 bases between them. The chain's CDR3 is CASSEILGKVGETQYF. The CDR3 DNA reads as TGTGCCAGCAGTGAAATCCTAGGAAAAGTCGGGGAGACCCAGTACTTC.

This clonotype was recorded at least ten times. The V and J genes are TRBV7-9 and TRBJ1-2; D is perhaps TRBD1 (6 bases). This CDR3 has 12 residues. The V end lost 3 bases, the J end lost 8 bases, and 10 bases lay between the germline ends. The germline gives CDR1 SEHNR, CDR2 FQNEAQ (reference sequence). CDR3 loop: CASSFSTGGYTF. CDR3 nucleotide sequence: TGTGCCAGCAGCTTTTCGACAGGCGGCTACACCTTC.

The V gene is TRBV21-1, the J gene TRBJ2-7; the DNA was not compared with TRBD2, the D call given in the table. TRBV21-1 is a pseudogene segment. This CDR3 comprises 15 residues. The CDR3 is CASSAVGGSEDEQYF. The CDR3 DNA sequence: TGTGCCAGCAGCGCTGTCGGAGGGTCCGAGGACGAGCAGTACTTC.

The V call is TRBV7-2, the J call TRBJ2-7, with D possibly TRBD2 on 6 matching bases. The end of the DNA is better explained by TRBJ2-5, so the J call may be wrong. From germline, CDR1 is SGHTA and CDR2 FQGNSA. There are 15 residues in the CDR3. The CDR3 sequence: CASSRPEGGAETQYF. In DNA form, the CDR3 reads TGTGCCAGCAGCCGACCGGAGGGCGGCGCGGAGACCCAGTACTTC.

This rearrangement joins TRBV12-3 or TRBV12-4 to TRBJ2-3, with D maybe TRBD2 (6 bases). This CDR3 comprises 17 residues. Trimming took off 3 bases at V and 3 bases at J, with 19 bases between the two ends. The CDR3 spells CASSLGMSRGRTDTQYF. CDR3 DNA sequence: TGTGCCAGCAGTTTGGGGATGAGTCGGGGGAGGACAGATACGCAGTATTTT.

This clonotype appeared a few times. The V and J genes are TRBV7-9 and TRBJ2-7; 7 bases are shared with TRBD1. The CDR3 extends over 13 amino acids. Germline CDR1 SEHNR, CDR2 FQNEAQ (reference sequence). Trimming at V came to 8 bases and at J to 2 bases, leaving 6 bases not matched to a gene. CDR3 bases: TGTGCCAGCGGCCGGGACAGACCCTACGAGCAGTACTTC. Translation gives CASGRDRPYEQYF.

The chain links TRBV28 to TRBJ1-2, with TRBD1 identical over 9 bases. From germline, CDR1 is MDHEN and CDR2 SYDVKM. This CDR3 region has 15 residues. The V and J ends lost 8 bases and 4 bases, in that order; junction bases with no gene match: 11. CDR3 sequence: CASATPGQGAYGYTF. In nucleotides, the CDR3 is TGTGCCAGCGCCACCCCGGGACAGGGAGCCTATGGCTACACCTTC.

The table lists this clonotype with a few counts. A much larger clonotype is one base distant, so this may be a read error. The V call is TRBV20-1, the J call TRBJ2-5; D is unclear. V was trimmed by 1 base and J by 7 bases, leaving 4 bases between them. The CDR3 is 10 amino acids. Germline CDR1 is DFQATT and CDR2 is SNEGSKA (reference sequence). The CDR3 nucleotides are TGCAGTGCTAGAGGGGGGACCCAGTACTTC. It is translated as CSARGGTQYF.

This clonotype was recorded a few times. J is TRBJ1-6 and V is TRBV18, with D perhaps TRBD1 (5 bases). Germline assignment: CDR1 KGHSH and CDR2 LQKENI. The CDR3 has 15 amino acids. Between the trimmed V and J ends, which lost 2 bases and 9 bases, there was a span of 14 bases. CDR3 amino acids: CASSPSRDRGSPLHF. CDR3 DNA: TGTGCCAGCTCACCATCTCGAGACAGAGGTTCACCCCTCCACTTT.

The V gene is TRBV20-1, the J gene TRBJ1-2; 8 bases agree with TRBD1. Germline V gene lookup returns CDR1 DFQATT and CDR2 SNEGSKA (reference sequence). J lost 2 bases, V lost 6 bases, and 5 bases had no gene match. The CDR3 is 13 residues long. The CDR3 loop reads CSATRGQNYGYTF. The CDR3, as DNA: TGCAGTGCAACCAGGGGGCAGAACTATGGCTACACCTTC.

The J gene is TRBJ1-1, the V gene TRBV4-3, with no clear D. CDR1 and CDR2 (germline): LGHNA, YSLEER. Trimming took off 0 bases at V and 3 bases at J, with 5 bases between the two ends. The CDR3 runs 13 residues. The CDR3 region is CASSQEIDTEAFF. The CDR3 DNA reads TGCGCCAGCAGCCAAGAGATAGACACTGAAGCTTTCTTT.

This clonotype has just a few counts. Here the CDR3 reads CASMGLADTSTDTQYF. The DNA for the CDR3 is TGTGCCAGCATGGGTCTAGCGGATACTAGCACAGATACGCAGTATTTT. This rearrangement joins TRBV12-3 or TRBV12-4 to TRBJ2-3; TRBD2 matches 7 bases. The CDR3 has 16 residues. J gave up 0 bases and V 7 bases, and 10 bases lay outside the gene matches.

The J gene is TRBJ1-6, the V gene TRBV29-1, with D maybe TRBD1 (6 bases). This CDR3 is built from 13 residues. Trimming cost V 7 bases and J 10 bases, with 17 bases left between them. CDR1 is SQVTM and CDR2 is ANQGSEA in the germline V gene. CDR3 protein: CSAQTGGDSPLHF. The CDR3 DNA follows: TGCAGCGCCCAGACAGGAGGAGACTCACCCCTCCACTTT.

Turning to this clonotype: This CDR3 fails to terminate in the conserved phenylalanine or tryptophan, so it likely reflects a read error. This chain uses TRBV29-1 with TRBJ2-1, with D hard to call. Germline V gene sequence: CDR1 SQVTM, CDR2 ANQGSEA. The V and J ends lost 0 bases and 4 bases respectively, with 16 bases between them. The CDR3 length is 16 residues. The CDR3 loop reads CSVEDRISRVYNEQFV. DNA for the CDR3: TGCAGCGTTGAAGACCGGATTAGTAGGGTGTACAATGAGCAGTTCGTC.

The sample holds a few counts of this clonotype. It is unclear where the CDR3 begins or ends on the DNA, so no DNA is shown, and the CDR3 is as TCRdb lists it. V is TRBV29-1 and J is TRBJ2-1; the table assigns TRBD1, which was not confirmed against the DNA. 14 amino acids form the CDR3, both terminal residues included. Germline CDR1 SQVTM, CDR2 ANQGSEA. CDR3 residues: CSVGGQYCCNEQFF.

The CDR3 DNA is TGTGCCAGCAGCATGGGACTTTCCTACAATGAGCAGTTCTTC. Protein product: CASSMGLSYNEQFF. This chain joins TRBV12-3 or TRBV12-4 and TRBJ2-1; possibly TRBD2 for D (6 bases). V gave up 6 bases and J gave up 1 base, with 10 bases separating them. The CDR3 sequence is 14 residues long.

The V call is TRBV25-1, the J call TRBJ2-1; 7 nucleotides line up with TRBD1. CDR3 length equals 16 residues. Losses at the gene ends were 3 bases for V and 4 bases for J; bases not matched to a gene: 9. Germline V lookup: CDR1 MGHDK, CDR2 SYGVNS. The chain's CDR3 is CASSERGLVPYNEQFF. CDR3 coding DNA: TGTGCCAGCAGTGAGAGGGGGCTCGTACCTTACAATGAGCAGTTCTTC.

The J gene is TRBJ2-7, the V gene TRBV20-1; TRBD1 or TRBD2 may be the D gene (5 bases each). This CDR3 spans 14 amino acids. Germline CDR1 DFQATT, CDR2 SNEGSKA (reference sequence). Trimming took off 6 bases at V and 2 bases at J, with 17 bases between the two ends. The DNA for the CDR3 is TGCAGTGCCAAGGGTGGGGACCCGACCTACGAGCAGTACTTC. Translation: CSAKGGDPTYEQYF.

This clonotype was detected ten times or more. The chain employs TRBV7-2 and TRBJ2-6, with D unresolved. Trimming left V 1 base short and J 4 bases short, with 5 bases between. CDR1 is SGHTA and CDR2 is FQGNSA in the germline V gene. The CDR3 totals 14 residues. CDR3 DNA sequence: TGTGCCAGCAGCTTAGTGCGCGGGGCCAACGTCCTGACTTTC. Residues: CASSLVRGANVLTF.

The chain links TRBV29-1 to TRBJ1-2, with a tentative D call TRBD1 (5 bases). Trimming took 4 bases from V and 4 from J, leaving 13 bases between them. CDR1 and CDR2 (germline): SQVTM, ANQGSEA. This CDR3 spans 13 amino acids. The DNA for the CDR3 is TGCAGCGTTGCGTTGGACATCCTCTATGGCTACACCTTC. This sequence encodes CSVALDILYGYTF.

CDR3 loop: CASSVSGWGDTEAFF. The CDR3 DNA reads as TGCGCCAGCAGCGTTTCAGGGTGGGGGGACACTGAAGCTTTCTTT. This rearrangement joins TRBV5-1 to TRBJ1-1; tentatively, D is TRBD1 (5 bases). V lost 4 bases to trimming and J lost 3 bases, with 16 bases between them. Germline V CDR1 and CDR2: SGHRS, YFSETQ. The CDR3 totals 15 residues. The full variable domain, its missing parts supplied by reference TRBV5-1 and TRBJ1-1, is KAGVTQTPRYLIKTRGQQVTLSCSPISGHRSVSWYQQTPGQGLQFLFEYFSETQRNKGNFPGRFSGRQFSNSRSEMNVSTLELGDSALYLCASSVSGWGDTEAFFGQGTRLTVV.